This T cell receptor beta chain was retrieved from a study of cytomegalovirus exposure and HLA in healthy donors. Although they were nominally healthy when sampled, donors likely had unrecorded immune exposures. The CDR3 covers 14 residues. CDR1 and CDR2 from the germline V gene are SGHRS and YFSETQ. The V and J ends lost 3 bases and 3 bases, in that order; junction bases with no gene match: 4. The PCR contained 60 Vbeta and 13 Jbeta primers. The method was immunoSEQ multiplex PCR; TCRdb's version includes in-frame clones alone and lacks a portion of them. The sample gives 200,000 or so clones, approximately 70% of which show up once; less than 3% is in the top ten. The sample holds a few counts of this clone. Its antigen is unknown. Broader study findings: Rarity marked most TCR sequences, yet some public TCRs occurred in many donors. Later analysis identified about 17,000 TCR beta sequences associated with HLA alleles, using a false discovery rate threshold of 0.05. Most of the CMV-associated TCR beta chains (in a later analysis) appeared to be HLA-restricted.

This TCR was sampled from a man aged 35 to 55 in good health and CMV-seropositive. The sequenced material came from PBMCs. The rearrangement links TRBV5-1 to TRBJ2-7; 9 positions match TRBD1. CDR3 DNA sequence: TGCGCCAGCAGCTCAAGGACAGGGGACTACGAGCAGTACTTC. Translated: CASSSRTGDYEQYF. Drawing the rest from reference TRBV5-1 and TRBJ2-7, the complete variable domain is KAGVTQTPRYLIKTRGQQVTLSCSPISGHRSVSWYQQTPGQGLQFLFEYFSETQRNKGNFPGRFSGRQFSNSRSEMNVSTLELGDSALYLCASSSRTGDYEQYFGPGTRLTVT.